This TCR beta chain was profiled in a study of cytomegalovirus exposure and HLA in healthy donors. Measured with immunoSEQ multiplex PCR; TCRdb has only the in-frame clones, and not every one. The repertoire holds over 250,000 clones, with about 90% as singletons. Trimming took 5 bases from V and 4 from J, leaving 3 bases between them. CDR3 length equals 11 residues. Germline assignment: CDR1 SGHVS and CDR2 FQNEAQ. On this clone itself: The antigen remains unidentified.

Findings and limits, study-wide: Associated with cytomegalovirus, according to the listing, were 150 to 200 TCR beta chains. The classifier reportedly diagnosed cytomegalovirus status with high specificity and sensitivity. Subsequent analysis showed first-cohort TCR clusters tending to co-occur in 120 or so validation repertoires. Confirmation in vitro established that a few CMV-associated chains were specific for CMV antigens.

This sequence originates from a woman younger than 45 in good health and CMV-seropositive. What was sequenced was PBMCs. This chain connects TRBV7-8 to TRBJ1-3; D is unresolved. The CDR3 DNA reads TGTGCCAGCAGCGACGGAAACACCATATATTTT. The encoded protein is CASSDGNTIYF.